The count of the clone carrying this T cell receptor (beta chain) is one. What it recognizes is unknown. The CDR3 extends over 16 amino acids. The V and J ends lost 0 bases and 4 bases, in that order; junction bases with no gene match: 9. From germline, CDR1 is SGDLS and CDR2 YYNGEE. Sequencing was preceded by expansion of antigen-specific CD4+ T cells with viral peptide pools in the ViraFEST assay. Culturing for about 9 days preceded CD4+ T cell isolation. The data stem from a study of vaccination effects on CD4 cells after COVID-19. Produced via immunoSEQ multiplex PCR; TCRdb's table is partial and in-frame only. The sample holds approximately 8,900 clones, about 70% seen once.

This sequence was found in a human donor who received a COVID-19 vaccine. The chain links TRBV9 to TRBJ2-7; 8 bases map to TRBD2. Source: CD4+ T cells from PBMCs cultured with HCoV-229E spike peptides, taken before COVID-19 vaccination. The CDR3 spells CASSVDAAGDVYEQYF. CDR3 nucleotides: TGTGCCAGCAGCGTAGACGCAGCGGGAGACGTATACGAGCAGTACTTC.